The 23 T cell receptor beta chains listed next were all sequenced from one sample in a study of CD8 T cells in ankylosing spondylitis. MiXCR, applied by TCRdb to the 5' RACE reads, yields one record per CDR3 protein. Here the sample spans roughly 180,000 distinct CDR3 sequences, approximately 12% being singletons. The sample comprised blood, either unsorted or a sorted T cell fraction (not recorded which). Source of these receptors: a female donor with ankylosing spondylitis or in good health (not recorded which).

This clonotype was seen many times. The chain recombines TRBV20-1 with TRBJ2-1; D may be TRBD1 (6 bases). V gave up 3 bases and J gave up 2 bases, with 11 bases separating them. The germline CDR1 and CDR2 sequences are DFQATT and SNEGSKA (reference sequence). This CDR3 region has 14 residues. CDR3 loop: CSAREDRPYNEQFF. CDR3 bases: TGCAGTGCTAGGGAGGACAGACCCTACAATGAGCAGTTCTTC.

The genes are TRBV27 and TRBJ1-3; D gene uncertain. The length of the CDR3 is 13 residues. Germline values: CDR1 MNHEY, CDR2 SMNVEV (reference sequence). V dropped 7 bases and J dropped 4 bases, with 11 bases sitting between them. Written as DNA, the CDR3 is TGTGCCAGCAAGACTACTGGGGGAAACACCATATATTTT. Encoded protein: CASKTTGGNTIYF.

This clonotype was recorded at least ten times. The gene calls are TRBV20-1 and TRBJ2-3; D is uncertain. V was pared by 6 bases and J by 4 bases, with 8 bases between. The CDR3 runs to 11 residues. Looked up from germline, CDR1 is DFQATT and CDR2 is SNEGSKA (reference sequence). The CDR3 DNA reads as TGCAGTGCCCCCCGAGCAGATACGCAGTATTTT. Its translation is CSAPRADTQYF.

Only a few counts were recorded for this clonotype. The rearrangement uses TRBV19 and TRBJ2-7; 7 bases line up with TRBD2. Germline V gene lookup returns CDR1 LNHDA and CDR2 SQIVND (reference sequence). CDR3 length: 14 amino acids. V was pared by 4 bases and J by 2 bases, with 5 bases of the junction left unmatched. CDR3 loop: CASSNREAPYEQYF. The CDR3 DNA reads as TGTGCCAGTAGTAACCGGGAGGCCCCCTACGAGCAGTACTTC.

The table lists this clonotype with many counts. The CDR3 sequence: CASSQSGNQPQHF. CDR3 DNA sequence: TGTGCCAGCAGCCAAAGTGGAAATCAGCCCCAGCATTTT. J is TRBJ1-5 and V is TRBV3-1; unclear D gene. The V and J ends lost 2 bases and 4 bases respectively, with 6 bases between them. This CDR3 has 13 residues. Germline loops: CDR1 LGHDT, CDR2 YNNKEL (reference sequence).

This clonotype was recorded at least ten times. V and J are TRBV7-8 and TRBJ1-1; 7 bases line up with TRBD1. Trimming cost V 5 bases and J 5 bases; bases outside gene matches: 5. This CDR3 has 13 amino acids. Germline V gene data show CDR1 as SGHVS and CDR2 as FQNEAQ. The CDR3 loop is CASSIRQGTEAFF. CDR3 nucleotides: TGTGCCAGCAGCATCAGACAGGGAACTGAAGCTTTCTTT.

This sequence joins TRBV29-1 and TRBJ2-5, with a tentative D call TRBD2 (6 bases). Germline CDR1 SQVTM, CDR2 ANQGSEA. V lost 1 base and J lost 4, with 13 bases in between. This CDR3 is 14 amino acids long. The CDR3 region is CSVEVRRESETQYF. Here the CDR3 DNA reads TGCAGCGTTGAAGTCAGGAGGGAGTCAGAGACCCAGTACTTC.

The chain recombines TRBV12-3 or TRBV12-4 with TRBJ2-2, with TRBD2 as a possible D gene (5 bases). V lost 1 base and J lost 6, with 12 bases in between. This CDR3 is 15 amino acids long. Written as DNA, the CDR3 is TGTGCCAGCAGTTTAGATCCTAGCCGGGCCGGGGAGCTGTTTTTT. Protein product: CASSLDPSRAGELFF.

The chain recombines TRBV6-1 with TRBJ2-7, with D perhaps matching TRBD1 (5 bases). The V gene lost 6 bases and the J gene lost 4 bases, with 16 bases spanning the gap. The CDR3 covers 14 residues. Looked up from germline, CDR1 is MNHNS and CDR2 is SASEGT. This CDR3 reads CASRKAQGPYEQYF. The CDR3 bases are TGTGCCAGCAGAAAGGCCCAGGGTCCGTACGAGCAGTACTTC.

This rearrangement joins TRBV5-1 to TRBJ2-5; D uncertain. The germline V gene has CDR1 SGHRS and CDR2 YFSETQ. The CDR3 contains 15 residues. Deletions cut 4 bases from V and 2 bases from J, with 15 bases between. The CDR3 DNA is TGCGCCAGCAGCCCTCAACCGGGCTCTCAAGAGACCCAGTACTTC. Its translation: CASSPQPGSQETQYF.

This clonotype was counted ten times or more. The chain recombines TRBV20-1 with TRBJ2-2; possibly TRBD2 for D (5 bases). The V gene lost 1 base and the J gene lost 2 bases, with 20 bases spanning the gap. The CDR3 loop spans 18 amino acids. Germline V gene lookup returns CDR1 DFQATT and CDR2 SNEGSKA (reference sequence). CDR3 residues: CSARAIYSRTSNTGELFF. The CDR3 DNA follows: TGCAGTGCTAGAGCGATCTATAGCCGGACTTCCAACACCGGGGAGCTGTTTTTT.

J is TRBJ1-1 and V is TRBV5-1; a possible D gene is TRBD1 (6 bases). Germline V gene lookup returns CDR1 SGHRS and CDR2 YFSETQ. This CDR3 spans 14 amino acids. The V gene lost 4 bases and the J gene lost 3 bases, with 13 bases spanning the gap. In DNA form, the CDR3 reads TGCGCCAGCAGCAAACAGACAGGAGACACTGAAGCTTTCTTT. Protein sequence: CASSKQTGDTEAFF.

The table lists this clonotype with many counts. The chain has TRBV12-3 or TRBV12-4 and TRBJ1-5, with D maybe TRBD1 (5 bases). Trimming left V 6 bases short and J 0 bases short, with 9 bases between. This CDR3 comprises 14 residues. The CDR3 loop reads CASSPGPSNQPQHF. As DNA, the CDR3 is TGTGCCAGCAGCCCGGGGCCTAGCAATCAGCCCCAGCATTTT.

This clonotype was found many times. The V call is TRBV4-1, the J call TRBJ2-5; 9 bases are shared with TRBD1. The junction had 14 bases not matched to a gene; V was cut back by 4 bases and J by 2 bases. Germline V gene sequence: CDR1 MGHRA, CDR2 YSYEKL. The CDR3 runs to 18 residues. Here the CDR3 reads CASSRTPGQGTTQETQYF. The CDR3, as DNA: TGCGCCAGCAGCCGGACGCCGGGACAGGGAACGACACAAGAGACCCAGTACTTC.

This clonotype was counted many times. The V and J genes are TRBV28 and TRBJ2-4; TRBD2 matches at 8 bases. Germline loops: CDR1 MDHEN, CDR2 SYDVKM. V lost 2 bases to trimming and J lost 7 bases; unmatched junction nucleotides: 7. The CDR3 runs to 15 residues. CDR3 sequence: CASSLAVAGRNIQYF. CDR3 coding DNA: TGTGCCAGCAGTTTAGCGGTAGCGGGAAGGAACATTCAGTACTTC.

This clonotype was detected many times. The DNA for the CDR3 is TGTGCCAGCAGCTTAAACCCTAGCGGTTCCTACGAGCAGTACTTC. Its protein is CASSLNPSGSYEQYF. The chain is built from TRBV7-3 and TRBJ2-7, with 7 bases lining up with TRBD2. Germline-derived CDR1 and CDR2 are SGHTA and FQGTGA. Trimming cost V 1 base and J 1 base; bases outside gene matches: 4. This CDR3 spans 15 amino acids. The full variable domain, its missing parts supplied by reference TRBV7-3 and TRBJ2-7, is GAGVSQTPSNKVTEKGKYVELRCDPISGHTALYWYRQSLGQGPEFLIYFQGTGAADDSGLPNDRFFAVRPEGSVSTLKIQRTERGDSAVYLCASSLNPSGSYEQYFGPGTRLTVT.

In its sample, this clonotype was seen a few times. The CDR3 spells CASSQTGQGGYTF. The DNA of the CDR3 is TGCGCCAGCAGCCAGACAGGTCAAGGCGGCTACACCTTC. The rearrangement joins TRBV5-1 to TRBJ1-2; tentatively, D is TRBD1 (6 bases). The CDR3 covers 13 residues. The germline V gene has CDR1 SGHRS and CDR2 YFSETQ. Trimming removed 4 bases from V and 8 bases from J, with 15 bases in between. The whole variable domain, filled in from reference TRBV5-1 and TRBJ1-2, reads KAGVTQTPRYLIKTRGQQVTLSCSPISGHRSVSWYQQTPGQGLQFLFEYFSETQRNKGNFPGRFSGRQFSNSRSEMNVSTLELGDSALYLCASSQTGQGGYTFGSGTRLTVV.

This clonotype was observed a few times. This chain's CDR3 is CASSLGPEGMRYEQYF. The CDR3 bases are TGTGCCAGCAGCTTAGGCCCGGAGGGGATGCGTTACGAGCAGTACTTC. The chain links TRBV7-9 to TRBJ2-7; a weak D match, TRBD2 (6 bases). There are 16 residues in the CDR3. Germline V gene lookup returns CDR1 SEHNR and CDR2 FQNEAQ (reference sequence). Trimming took 1 base from V and 4 from J, leaving 17 bases between them.

This clonotype was picked up a small number of times. The chain employs TRBV12-3 or TRBV12-4 and TRBJ2-1; the match to TRBD1 covers 9 bases. V shed 1 base, J shed 8 bases, and the junction held 3 bases outside the gene matches. CDR3 length: 14 amino acids. CDR3 region: CASSLGQGVDEQFF. The CDR3 bases are TGTGCCAGCAGTTTAGGACAGGGGGTTGATGAGCAGTTCTTC.

This clonotype appeared many times. V usage is TRBV9 and J usage is TRBJ2-1; D gene unclear. Trimming removed 0 bases at V and 6 bases at J, with 7 bases between. This CDR3 is built from 13 residues. CDR1 and CDR2 from the germline V gene are SGDLS and YYNGEE. DNA of the CDR3: TGTGCCAGCAGCGTAGGGCACCCCAATGAGCAGTTCTTC. Its protein is CASSVGHPNEQFF.

Only a few counts were recorded for this clonotype. The chain carries TRBV9 and TRBJ2-3, with TRBD2 as a possible D gene (5 bases). The germline gives CDR1 SGDLS, CDR2 YYNGEE. The CDR3 is 13 residues long. V was shortened by 4 bases and J by 10 bases, with 16 bases between the two germline ends. The CDR3 bases are TGTGCCAGCAGCAGTATAGCGAGCGGTGCGCAGTATTTT. The encoded protein is CASSSIASGAQYF.

This clonotype was detected only a few times. The genes are TRBV30 and TRBJ2-1; 12 bases are a match to TRBD2. Germline V gene lookup returns CDR1 GTSNPN and CDR2 SVGIG (reference sequence). The V gene end was trimmed by 3 bases and the J gene end by 6 bases; junction bases not matched to a gene: 6. The CDR3 is 15 amino acids. The CDR3 DNA is TGTGCCTGGAGGCCACCGGGACTAGCGGGCAATGAGCAGTTCTTC. Translating gives CAWRPPGLAGNEQFF. The full variable domain, rest sourced from reference TRBV30 and TRBJ2-1, is SQTIHQWPATLVQPVGSPLSLECTVEGTSNPNLYWYRQAAGRGLQLLFYSVGIGQISSEVPQNLSASRPQDRQFILSSKKLLLSDSGFYLCAWRPPGLAGNEQFFGPGTRLTVL.

About this clonotype: Given a much more abundant clone one base away, this may be a read error. The chain recombines TRBV6-2 or TRBV6-3 with TRBJ2-7; D is unresolved. CDR1 and CDR2 from the germline V gene are MNHEY and SVGEGT. The CDR3 loop spans 12 amino acids. CDR3 DNA sequence: TGTGCCAACAGTTACCAGATCTACGAGCAGTACTTC. Amino acid sequence: CANSYQIYEQYF.